Below, 4 T cell receptor beta chains from the same sample are listed, as sequenced in a study of radiotherapy plus CTLA-4 blockade in lung cancer. Profiled with immunoSEQ multiplex PCR; TCRdb holds only in-frame clones, not every one. The sample records around 70,000 clones, around 69% being singletons. The material sequenced was peripheral blood, taken from a patient treated with radiotherapy plus ipilimumab. The receptors were gathered from a human donor with non-small cell lung cancer whose response to radiotherapy plus ipilimumab could not be evaluated. Some clones in this sample may be carry-over from other donors' samples.

The chain is built from TRBV19 and TRBJ2-7, with D possibly matching TRBD2 (6 bases). In germline, CDR1 is LNHDA, CDR2 SQIVND (reference sequence). The CDR3 has 14 residues. The germline V and J ends were trimmed by 7 bases and 3 bases, with 16 bases remaining between them. The CDR3 DNA reads as TGTGCCAGTAAAGCCGGGACTCCGCGCTACGAGCAGTACTTC. As protein: CASKAGTPRYEQYF.

This clone came up a few times. The chain uses TRBV6-6 and TRBJ2-5; 9 bases are shared with TRBD1. The J call is in doubt because the DNA end fits TRBJ2-7 better. This CDR3 has 15 amino acids. Germline CDR1 is MNHNY and CDR2 is SVGAGI (reference sequence). DNA for the CDR3: TGTGCCAGCAGTTCCTCGGACAGGGGCACCTACGAGCAGTACTTC. Amino acid sequence: CASSSSDRGTYEQYF.

This clone has a handful of counts. This sequence joins TRBV6-6 and TRBJ2-7; 9 bases are shared with TRBD1. From germline, CDR1 is MNHNY and CDR2 SVGAGI (reference sequence). This CDR3 region has 14 residues. With V trimmed by 7 bases and J by 5 bases, 9 bases remained unmatched. CDR3 bases: TGTGCCAGCACCAAAGGGACAGGGTATGACGAGCAGTACTTC. Amino acids: CASTKGTGYDEQYF.

This clone was seen a few times. This rearrangement joins TRBV5-6 to TRBJ1-1; perhaps TRBD1 as D (6 bases). The ends were cut back, 0 bases at V and 4 bases at J, with 16 bases in the middle. Germline values: CDR1 SGHDT, CDR2 YYEEEE. The CDR3 has 16 amino acids. CDR3 DNA: TGTGCCAGCAGCTTGGAAGGGGGGGGAACCTTCACTGAAGCTTTCTTT. Its protein product is CASSLEGGGTFTEAFF.